This T cell receptor (beta chain) was captured by sequencing in a study of T cell responses to AZD1222 COVID-19 vaccine. Regarding the study as a whole: Clonal diversity may have been underestimated, and the donors were mostly white British, with more females than males. At 160-218 and 743-854, vaccine-associated CD4 TCRs were dominant, and they spanned spike. Rises in breadth and depth of Spike-specific TCRs came after two AZD1222 doses.

The repertoire was sequenced with immunoSEQ multiplex PCR; TCRdb's copy has only in-frame clones and lacks some. The data show 150,000 or so clones, roughly nine tenths seen once. Of note for this clone: Its target is not known.

Trimming cost V 5 bases and J 2 bases; bases outside gene matches: 8. Germline V gives CDR1 LNHDA, CDR2 SQIVND (reference sequence). The CDR3 sequence is 15 residues long. The sample in question was peripheral blood, obtained 28 days after the second AZD1222 dose. The receptor was isolated from an adult who received the AZD1222 COVID-19 vaccine. This chain links TRBV19 with TRBJ2-7; 8 bases are a match to TRBD2. CDR3 nucleotides: TGTGCCAGTAGTGCCGGGACTAGTTTGCCCTACGAGCAGTACTTC. This sequence encodes CASSAGTSLPYEQYF. The complete variable domain, with remaining parts taken from reference TRBV19 and TRBJ2-7, reads DGGITQSPKYLFRKEGQNVTLSCEQNLNHDAMYWYRQDPGQGLRLIYYSQIVNDFQKGDIAEGYSVSREKKESFPLTVTSAQKNPTAFYLCASSAGTSLPYEQYFGPGTRLTVT.